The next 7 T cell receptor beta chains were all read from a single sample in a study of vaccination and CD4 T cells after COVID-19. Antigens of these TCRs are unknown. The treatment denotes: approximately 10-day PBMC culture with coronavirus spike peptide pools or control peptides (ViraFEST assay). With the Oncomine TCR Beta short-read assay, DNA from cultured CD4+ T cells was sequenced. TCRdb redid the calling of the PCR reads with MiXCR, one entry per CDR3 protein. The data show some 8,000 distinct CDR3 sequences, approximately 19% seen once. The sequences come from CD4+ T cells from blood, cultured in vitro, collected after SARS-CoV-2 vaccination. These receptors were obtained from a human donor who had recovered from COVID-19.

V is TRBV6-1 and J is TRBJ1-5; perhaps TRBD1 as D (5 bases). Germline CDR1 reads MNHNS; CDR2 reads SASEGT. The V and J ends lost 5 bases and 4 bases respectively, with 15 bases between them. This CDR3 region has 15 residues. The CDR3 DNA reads TGTGCCAGCAGTCAAGGAGGGGTGGGGAATCAGCCCCAGCATTTT. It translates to CASSQGGVGNQPQHF.

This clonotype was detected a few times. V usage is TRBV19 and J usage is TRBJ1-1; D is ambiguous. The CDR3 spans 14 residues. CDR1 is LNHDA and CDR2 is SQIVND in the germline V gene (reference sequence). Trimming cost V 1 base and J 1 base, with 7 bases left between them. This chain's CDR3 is CASSIVLANTEAFF. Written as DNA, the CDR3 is TGTGCCAGTAGTATAGTGCTGGCGAACACTGAAGCTTTCTTT. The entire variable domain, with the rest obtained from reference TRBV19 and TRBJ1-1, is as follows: DGGITQSPKYLFRKEGQNVTLSCEQNLNHDAMYWYRQDPGQGLRLIYYSQIVNDFQKGDIAEGYSVSREKKESFPLTVTSAQKNPTAFYLCASSIVLANTEAFFGQGTRLTVV.

The DNA for the CDR3 is TGTGCCAGCAGCAAATTCTTCGGACTAGTTCCCGAGCAGTACTTC. Its protein is CASSKFFGLVPEQYF. The gene calls are TRBV21-1 and TRBJ2-7; the tabulated D call, TRBD2, remains unverified against the DNA. TRBV21-1 is deemed a pseudogene. This CDR3 has 15 amino acids.

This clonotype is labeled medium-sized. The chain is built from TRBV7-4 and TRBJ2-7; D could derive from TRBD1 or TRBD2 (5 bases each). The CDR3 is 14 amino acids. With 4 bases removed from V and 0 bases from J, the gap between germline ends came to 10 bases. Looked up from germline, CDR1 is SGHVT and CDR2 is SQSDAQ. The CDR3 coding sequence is TGTGCCAGCAGCTCGGGACCATTCTCCTACGAGCAGTACTTC. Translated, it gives CASSSGPFSYEQYF.

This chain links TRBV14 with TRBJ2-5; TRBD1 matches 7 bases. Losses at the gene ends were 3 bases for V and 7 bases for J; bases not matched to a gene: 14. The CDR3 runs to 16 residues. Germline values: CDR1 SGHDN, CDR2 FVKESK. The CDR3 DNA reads TGTGCCAGCAGCCAGACAGGGACGCCTCAACGTAGGACCCAGTACTTC. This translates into CASSQTGTPQRRTQYF.

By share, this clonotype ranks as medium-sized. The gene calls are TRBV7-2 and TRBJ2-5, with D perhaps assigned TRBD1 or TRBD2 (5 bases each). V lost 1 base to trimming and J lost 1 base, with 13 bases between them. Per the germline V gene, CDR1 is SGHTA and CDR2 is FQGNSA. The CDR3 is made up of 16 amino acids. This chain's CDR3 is CASSLEGRLPQETQYF. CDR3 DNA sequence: TGTGCCAGCAGCTTAGAGGGGAGATTACCCCAAGAGACCCAGTACTTC. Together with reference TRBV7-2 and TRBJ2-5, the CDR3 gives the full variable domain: GAGVSQSPSNKVTEKGKDVELRCDPISGHTALYWYRQSLGQGLEFLIYFQGNSAPDKSGLPSDRFSAERTGGSVSTLTIQRTQQEDSAVYLCASSLEGRLPQETQYFGPGTRLLVL.

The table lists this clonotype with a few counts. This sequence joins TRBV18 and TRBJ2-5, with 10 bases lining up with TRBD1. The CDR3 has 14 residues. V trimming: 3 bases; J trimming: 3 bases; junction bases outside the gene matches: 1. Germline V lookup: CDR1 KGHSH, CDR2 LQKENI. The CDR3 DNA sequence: TGTGCCAGCTCACCCGGGACAGGGGAAGAGACCCAGTACTTC. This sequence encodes CASSPGTGEETQYF.